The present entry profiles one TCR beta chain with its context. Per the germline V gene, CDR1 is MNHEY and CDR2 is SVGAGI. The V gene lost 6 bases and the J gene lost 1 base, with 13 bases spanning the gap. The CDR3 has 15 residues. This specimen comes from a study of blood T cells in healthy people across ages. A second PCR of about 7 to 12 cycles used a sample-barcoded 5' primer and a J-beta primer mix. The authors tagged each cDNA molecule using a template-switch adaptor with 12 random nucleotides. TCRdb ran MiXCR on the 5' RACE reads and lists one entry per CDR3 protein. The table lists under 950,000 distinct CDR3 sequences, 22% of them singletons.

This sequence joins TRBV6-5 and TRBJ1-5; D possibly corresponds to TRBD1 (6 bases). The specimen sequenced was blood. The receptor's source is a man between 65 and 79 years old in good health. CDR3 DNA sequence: TGTGCCAGCAGCCGGAACAGGGAAAGCAATCAGCCCCAGCATTTT. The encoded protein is CASSRNRESNQPQHF.